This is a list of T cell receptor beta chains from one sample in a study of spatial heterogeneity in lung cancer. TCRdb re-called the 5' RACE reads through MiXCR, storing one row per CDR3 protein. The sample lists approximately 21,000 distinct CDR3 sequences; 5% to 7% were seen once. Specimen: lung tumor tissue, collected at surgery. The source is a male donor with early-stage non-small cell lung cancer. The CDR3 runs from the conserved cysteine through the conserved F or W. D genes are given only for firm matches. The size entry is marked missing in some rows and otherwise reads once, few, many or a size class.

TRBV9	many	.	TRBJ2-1	CASSVALNEQFF	TGTGCCAGCAGCGTAGCCCTTAATGAGCAGTTCTTC
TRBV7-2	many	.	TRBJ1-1	CASSFQWGTEAFF	TGTGCCAGCAGCTTTCAGTGGGGCACTGAAGCTTTCTTT
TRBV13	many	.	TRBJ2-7	CASSLVSRPGIKYEQYF	TGTGCCAGCAGCTTAGTATCCCGACCCGGGATCAAATACGAGCAGTACTTC
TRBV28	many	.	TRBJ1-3	CASSLGSDSGNTIYF	TGTGCCAGCAGTTTGGGCAGCGACTCTGGAAACACCATATATTTT
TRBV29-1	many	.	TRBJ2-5	CGARALGRQETQYF	TGCGGCGCCCGCGCCCTTGGTAGGCAAGAGACCCAGTACTTC
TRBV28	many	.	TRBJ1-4	CASSLLNEKLFF	TGTGCCAGCAGTTTACTAAATGAAAAACTGTTTTTT
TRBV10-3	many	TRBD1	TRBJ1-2	CAISEETGGNYGYTF	TGTGCCATCAGTGAAGAAACAGGGGGCAACTATGGCTACACCTTC
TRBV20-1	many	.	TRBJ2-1	CSAREWRHYNEQFF	TGCAGTGCTAGAGAGTGGAGGCACTACAATGAGCAGTTCTTC
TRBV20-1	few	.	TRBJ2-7	CSRMRQGAGVAHEQYF	TGCAGCCGAATGCGACAGGGCGCGGGAGTAGCCCACGAGCAGTACTTC
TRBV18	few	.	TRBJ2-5	CASFQGNQETQYF	TGTGCCAGCTTTCAGGGAAACCAAGAGACCCAGTACTTC
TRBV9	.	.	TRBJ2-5	CASSFEAGRKETQYF	TGTGCCAGCAGCTTCGAGGCAGGGCGTAAAGAGACCCAGTACTTC
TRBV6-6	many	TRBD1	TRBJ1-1	CASRATGGTEAFF	TGTGCCAGCAGAGCCACAGGGGGCACTGAAGCTTTCTTT
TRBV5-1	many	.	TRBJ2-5	CASSRGVEETQYF	TGCGCCAGCAGCCGAGGGGTAGAGGAGACCCAGTACTTC
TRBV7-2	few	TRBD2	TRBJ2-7	CASSRRTSLAGTQSSYEQYF	TGTGCCAGCAGCCGTCGGACGAGCCTAGCGGGTACCCAGAGCTCCTACGAGCAGTACTTC
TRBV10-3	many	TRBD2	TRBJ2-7	CAIRGLAGDYEQYF	TGTGCCATCAGAGGGCTAGCGGGAGATTACGAGCAGTACTTC
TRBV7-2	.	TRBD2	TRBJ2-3	CASSLEAGGWYTQYF	TGTGCCAGCAGCTTAGAGGCGGGGGGCTGGTATACGCAGTATTTT
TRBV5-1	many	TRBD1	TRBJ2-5	CASSIRQGASETQYF	TGCGCCAGCAGCATACGACAGGGGGCCTCAGAGACCCAGTACTTC
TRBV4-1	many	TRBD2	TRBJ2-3	CASSQDPSSGALGDTQYF	TGCGCCAGCAGCCAAGATCCTTCTAGCGGGGCCTTAGGAGATACGCAGTATTTT
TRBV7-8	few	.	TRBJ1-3	CASSPGWGDTIYF	TGTGCCAGCAGCCCCGGCTGGGGGGACACCATATATTTT
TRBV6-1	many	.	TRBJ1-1	CASSEEVREAFF	TGTGCCAGCAGTGAAGAGGTCAGGGAAGCTTTCTTT
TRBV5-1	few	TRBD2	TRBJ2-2	CASRAGLALGELFF	TGCGCCAGCAGAGCGGGACTAGCGCTGGGGGAGCTGTTTTTT
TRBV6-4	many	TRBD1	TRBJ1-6	CASSGDSNNSPLHF	TGTGCCAGCAGCGGGGACAGCAATAATTCACCCCTCCACTTT
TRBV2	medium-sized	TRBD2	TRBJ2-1	CASSPLRGGYNEQFF	TGTGCCAGCAGTCCCTTGCGGGGGGGCTACAATGAGCAGTTCTTC
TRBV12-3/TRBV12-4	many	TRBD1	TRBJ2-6	CASSGQGAGANVLTF	TGTGCCAGTTCGGGACAGGGTGCCGGGGCCAACGTCCTGACTTTC
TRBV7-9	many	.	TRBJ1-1	CASSAVIRNTEAFF	TGTGCCAGCAGCGCCGTCATACGTAACACTGAAGCTTTCTTT
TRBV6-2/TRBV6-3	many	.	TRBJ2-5	CASSYSRYSQETQYF	TGTGCCAGCAGTTACTCGAGGTACAGCCAAGAGACCCAGTACTTC
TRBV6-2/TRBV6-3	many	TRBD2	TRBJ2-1	CASTRLGVAGYNEQFF	TGTGCCAGCACGCGCCTGGGGGTAGCGGGATACAATGAGCAGTTCTTC